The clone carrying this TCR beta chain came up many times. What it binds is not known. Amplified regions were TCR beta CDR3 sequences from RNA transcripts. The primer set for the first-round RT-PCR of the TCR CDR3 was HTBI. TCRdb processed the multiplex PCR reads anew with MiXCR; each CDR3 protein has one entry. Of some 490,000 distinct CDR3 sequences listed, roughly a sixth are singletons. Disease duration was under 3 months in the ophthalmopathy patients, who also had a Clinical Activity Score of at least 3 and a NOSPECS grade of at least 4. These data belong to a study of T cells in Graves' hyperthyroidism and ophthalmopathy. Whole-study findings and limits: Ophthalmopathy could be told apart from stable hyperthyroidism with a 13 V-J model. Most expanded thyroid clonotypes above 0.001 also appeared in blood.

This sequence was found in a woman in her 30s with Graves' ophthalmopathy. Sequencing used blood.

CDR3: CASSREGTQYF. The CDR3 region has the DNA TGTGCCAGCAGCCGGGAGGGTACGCAGTATTTT. The V and J genes are TRBV3-1 and TRBJ2-3; TRBD2 matches at 7 bases. The junction had 0 bases not matched to a gene; V was cut back by 4 bases and J by 8 bases. Germline CDR1 LGHDT, CDR2 YNNKEL (reference sequence). The CDR3 extends over 11 amino acids.